This T cell receptor beta chain was identified in a study of blood T cell repertoires in COVID-19. Study summary: Sites in the United States, Italy and Spain provided acute and convalescent COVID-19 samples. PBMCs, B-cell-depleted T cells, or T cells provided the cDNA or gDNA that made up the material.

The germline gives CDR1 SGHRS, CDR2 YFSETQ. J lost 0 bases, V lost 0 bases, and 7 bases had no gene match. The CDR3 runs to 17 residues. Recruits, aged roughly 18 to 95 years, lived in 24 US areas. All recovered Cohort 3 donors got two negative PCRs, got clearance, or saw symptom resolution. The repertoire was sequenced with immunoSEQ multiplex PCR; TCRdb's copy has only in-frame clones and lacks some. Of more than 300,000 clones listed, around 89% are singletons. The sequence was obtained from a woman in her late teens or twenties who had recovered from COVID-19. V gene TRBV5-1 combines with J gene TRBJ1-1; 8 nucleotides match TRBD1. The sample consisted of PBMCs or T cells enriched from blood (not recorded which). In nucleotides, the CDR3 is TGCGCCAGCAGCTTGGGGACAGGGTCTGGAGTGAACACTGAAGCTTTCTTT. Its protein is CASSLGTGSGVNTEAFF.